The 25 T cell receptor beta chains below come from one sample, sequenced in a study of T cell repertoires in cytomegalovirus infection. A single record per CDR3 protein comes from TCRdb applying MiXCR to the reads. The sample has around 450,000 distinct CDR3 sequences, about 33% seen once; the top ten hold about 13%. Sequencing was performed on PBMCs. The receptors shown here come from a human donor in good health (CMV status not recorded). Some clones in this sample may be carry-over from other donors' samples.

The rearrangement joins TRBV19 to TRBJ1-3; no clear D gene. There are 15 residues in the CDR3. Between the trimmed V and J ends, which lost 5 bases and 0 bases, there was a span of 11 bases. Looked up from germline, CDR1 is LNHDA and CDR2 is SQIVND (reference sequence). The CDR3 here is CASSVTDTSGNTIYF. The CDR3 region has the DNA TGTGCCAGTAGTGTTACAGATACCTCTGGAAACACCATATATTTT.

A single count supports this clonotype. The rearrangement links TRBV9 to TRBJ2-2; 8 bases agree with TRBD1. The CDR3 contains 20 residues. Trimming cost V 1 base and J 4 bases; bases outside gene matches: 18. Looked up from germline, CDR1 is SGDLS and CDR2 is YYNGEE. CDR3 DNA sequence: TGTGCCAGCAGCGTAATGGCAGGGGGCGCGGGGAAAAGGACCACCGGGGAGCTGTTTTTT. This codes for CASSVMAGGAGKRTTGELFF.

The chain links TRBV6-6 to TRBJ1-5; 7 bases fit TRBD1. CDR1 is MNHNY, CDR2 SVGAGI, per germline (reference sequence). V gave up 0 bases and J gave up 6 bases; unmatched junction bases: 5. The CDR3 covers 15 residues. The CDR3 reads CASSYSGQRLQPQHF. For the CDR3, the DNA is TGTGCCAGCAGTTACTCGGGACAGAGACTTCAGCCCCAGCATTTT.

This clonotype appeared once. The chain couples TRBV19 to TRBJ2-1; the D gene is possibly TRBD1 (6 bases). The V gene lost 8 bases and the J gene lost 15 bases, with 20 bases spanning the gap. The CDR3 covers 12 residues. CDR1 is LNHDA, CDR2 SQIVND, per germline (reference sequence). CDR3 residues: CASAPDTGYPFF. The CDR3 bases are TGTGCCAGTGCCCCCGACACAGGGTATCCGTTCTTC.

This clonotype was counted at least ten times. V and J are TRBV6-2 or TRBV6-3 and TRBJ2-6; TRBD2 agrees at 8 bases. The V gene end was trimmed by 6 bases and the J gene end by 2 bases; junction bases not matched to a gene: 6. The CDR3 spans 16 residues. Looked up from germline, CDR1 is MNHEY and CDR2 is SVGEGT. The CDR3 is CASSGGALAGANVLTF. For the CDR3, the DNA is TGTGCCAGCAGCGGGGGGGCCTTGGCTGGGGCCAACGTCCTGACTTTC.

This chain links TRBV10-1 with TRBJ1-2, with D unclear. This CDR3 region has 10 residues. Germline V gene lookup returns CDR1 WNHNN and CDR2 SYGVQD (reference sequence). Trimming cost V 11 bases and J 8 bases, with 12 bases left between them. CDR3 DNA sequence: TGCGCCCCCGCGGGTTGGGGCTACACCTTC. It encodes CAPAGWGYTF.

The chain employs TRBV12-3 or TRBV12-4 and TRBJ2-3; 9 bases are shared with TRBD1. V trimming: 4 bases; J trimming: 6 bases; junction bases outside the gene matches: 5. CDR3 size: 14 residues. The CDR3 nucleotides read TGTGCCAGCAGTTCACAGGGGGCGCGGGATACGCAGTATTTT. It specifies CASSSQGARDTQYF.

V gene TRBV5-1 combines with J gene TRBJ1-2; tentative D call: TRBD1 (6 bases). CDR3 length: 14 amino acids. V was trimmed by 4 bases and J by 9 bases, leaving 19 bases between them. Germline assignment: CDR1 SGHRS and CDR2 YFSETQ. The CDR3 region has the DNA TGCGCCAGCAGCACCCCTGGACAGCTATATAGCTACACCTTC. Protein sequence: CASSTPGQLYSYTF.

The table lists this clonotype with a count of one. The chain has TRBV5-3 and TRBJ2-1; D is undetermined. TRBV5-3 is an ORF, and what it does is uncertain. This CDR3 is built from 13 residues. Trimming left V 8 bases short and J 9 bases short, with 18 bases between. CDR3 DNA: TGTGCCAGCAGCCCCAGGACGCGCAGTGAGCAGTTCTTC. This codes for CASSPRTRSEQFF.

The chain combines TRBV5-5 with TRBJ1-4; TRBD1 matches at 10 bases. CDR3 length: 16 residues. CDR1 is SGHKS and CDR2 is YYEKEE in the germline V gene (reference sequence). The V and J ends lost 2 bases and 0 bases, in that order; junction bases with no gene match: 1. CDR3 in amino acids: CASSFDRGPTNEKLFF. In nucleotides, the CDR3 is TGTGCCAGCAGCTTCGACAGGGGGCCAACTAATGAAAAACTGTTTTTT.

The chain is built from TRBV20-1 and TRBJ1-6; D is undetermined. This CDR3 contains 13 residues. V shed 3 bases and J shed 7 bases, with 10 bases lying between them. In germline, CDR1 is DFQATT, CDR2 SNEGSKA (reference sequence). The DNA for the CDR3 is TGCAGTGCTAGCTGGGCAGAGAATTCACCCCTCCACTTT. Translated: CSASWAENSPLHF.

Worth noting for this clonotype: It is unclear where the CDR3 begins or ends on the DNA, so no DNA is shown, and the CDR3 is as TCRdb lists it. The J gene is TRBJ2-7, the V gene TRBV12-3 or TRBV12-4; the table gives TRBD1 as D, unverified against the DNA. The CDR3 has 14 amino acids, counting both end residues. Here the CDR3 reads CASSFGPGVYEQYF.

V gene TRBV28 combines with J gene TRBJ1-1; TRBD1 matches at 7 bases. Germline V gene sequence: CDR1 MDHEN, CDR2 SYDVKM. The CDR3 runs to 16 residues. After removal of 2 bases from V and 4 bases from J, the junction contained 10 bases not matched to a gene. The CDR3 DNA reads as TGTGCCAGCAGTTTAGACAGGGTGTGGGGGAGCACTGAAGCTTTCTTT. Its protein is CASSLDRVWGSTEAFF. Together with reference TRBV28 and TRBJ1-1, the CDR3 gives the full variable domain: DVKVTQSSRYLVKRTGEKVFLECVQDMDHENMFWYRQDPGLGLRLIYFSYDVKMKEKGDIPEGYSVSREKKERFSLILESASTNQTSMYLCASSLDRVWGSTEAFFGQGTRLTVV.

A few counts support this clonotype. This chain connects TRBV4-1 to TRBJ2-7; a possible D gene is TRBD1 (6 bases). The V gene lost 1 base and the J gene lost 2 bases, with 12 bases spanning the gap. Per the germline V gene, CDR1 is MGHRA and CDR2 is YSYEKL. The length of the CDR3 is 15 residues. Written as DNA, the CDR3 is TGCGCCAGCAGCCAAGGAGCTGGGGGCACCTACGAGCAGTACTTC. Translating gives CASSQGAGGTYEQYF.

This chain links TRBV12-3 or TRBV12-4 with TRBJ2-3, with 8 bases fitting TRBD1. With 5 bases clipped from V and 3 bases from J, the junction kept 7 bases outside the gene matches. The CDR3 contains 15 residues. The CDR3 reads CASSEDRAGTDTQYF. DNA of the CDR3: TGTGCCAGCAGTGAGGACAGGGCGGGGACAGATACGCAGTATTTT.

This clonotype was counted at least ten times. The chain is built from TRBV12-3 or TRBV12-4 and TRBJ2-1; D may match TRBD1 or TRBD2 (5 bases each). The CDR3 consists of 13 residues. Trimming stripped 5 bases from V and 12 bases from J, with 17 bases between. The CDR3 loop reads CASSTNGDLAQFF. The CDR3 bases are TGTGCCAGCAGTACGAACGGGGACCTCGCGCAGTTCTTC.

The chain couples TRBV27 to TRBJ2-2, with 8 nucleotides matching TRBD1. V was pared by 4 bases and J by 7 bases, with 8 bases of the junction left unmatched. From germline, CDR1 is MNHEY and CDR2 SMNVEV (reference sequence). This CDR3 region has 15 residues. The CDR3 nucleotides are TGTGCCAGCAGTTGGACAGGGTCACCGTACGGGGAGCTGTTTTTT. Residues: CASSWTGSPYGELFF.

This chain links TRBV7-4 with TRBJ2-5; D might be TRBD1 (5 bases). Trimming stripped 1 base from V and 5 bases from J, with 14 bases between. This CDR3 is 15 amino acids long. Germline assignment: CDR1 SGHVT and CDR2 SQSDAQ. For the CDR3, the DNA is TGTGCCAGCAGCTTAGAGGTGACAGAAGAGGAGACCCAGTACTTC. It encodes CASSLEVTEEETQYF.

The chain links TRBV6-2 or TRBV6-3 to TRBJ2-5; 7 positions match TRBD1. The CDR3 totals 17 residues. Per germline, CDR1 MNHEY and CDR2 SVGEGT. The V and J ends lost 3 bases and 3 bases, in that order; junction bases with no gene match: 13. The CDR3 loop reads CASSYLYDRDLEETQYF. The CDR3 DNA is TGTGCCAGCAGTTATCTGTACGACAGGGACCTAGAAGAGACCCAGTACTTC.

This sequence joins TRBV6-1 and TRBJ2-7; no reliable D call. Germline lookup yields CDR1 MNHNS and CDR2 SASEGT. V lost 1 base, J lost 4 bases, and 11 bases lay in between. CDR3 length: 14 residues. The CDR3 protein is CASSEDSIRYEQYF. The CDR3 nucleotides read TGTGCCAGCAGTGAAGACAGTATCCGGTACGAGCAGTACTTC.

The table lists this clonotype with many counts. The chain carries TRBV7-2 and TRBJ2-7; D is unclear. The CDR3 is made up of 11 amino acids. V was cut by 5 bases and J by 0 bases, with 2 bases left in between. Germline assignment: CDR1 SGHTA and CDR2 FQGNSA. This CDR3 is CASSHSYEQYF. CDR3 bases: TGTGCCAGCAGCCACTCCTACGAGCAGTACTTC. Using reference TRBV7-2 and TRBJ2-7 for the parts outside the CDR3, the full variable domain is GAGVSQSPSNKVTEKGKDVELRCDPISGHTALYWYRQSLGQGLEFLIYFQGNSAPDKSGLPSDRFSAERTGGSVSTLTIQRTQQEDSAVYLCASSHSYEQYFGPGTRLTVT.

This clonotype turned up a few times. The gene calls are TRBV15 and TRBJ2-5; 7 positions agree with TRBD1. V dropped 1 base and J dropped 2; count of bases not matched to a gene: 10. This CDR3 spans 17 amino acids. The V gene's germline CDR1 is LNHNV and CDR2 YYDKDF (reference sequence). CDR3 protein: CATSRAGFTGEQETQYF. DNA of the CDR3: TGTGCCACCAGCAGAGCGGGATTTACAGGGGAACAAGAGACCCAGTACTTC.

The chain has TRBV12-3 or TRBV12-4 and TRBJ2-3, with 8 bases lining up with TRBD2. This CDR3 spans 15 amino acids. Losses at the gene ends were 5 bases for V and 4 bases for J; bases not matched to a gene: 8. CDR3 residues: CASSPGTRSADTQYF. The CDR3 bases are TGTGCCAGCAGTCCCGGGACTAGATCGGCAGATACGCAGTATTTT.

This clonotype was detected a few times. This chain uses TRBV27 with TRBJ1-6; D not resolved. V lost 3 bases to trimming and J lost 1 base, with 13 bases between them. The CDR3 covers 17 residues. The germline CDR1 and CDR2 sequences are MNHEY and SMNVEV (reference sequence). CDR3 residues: CASSFRASRSYNSPLHF. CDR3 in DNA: TGTGCCAGCAGTTTTCGTGCCTCTAGGTCCTATAATTCACCCCTCCACTTT.

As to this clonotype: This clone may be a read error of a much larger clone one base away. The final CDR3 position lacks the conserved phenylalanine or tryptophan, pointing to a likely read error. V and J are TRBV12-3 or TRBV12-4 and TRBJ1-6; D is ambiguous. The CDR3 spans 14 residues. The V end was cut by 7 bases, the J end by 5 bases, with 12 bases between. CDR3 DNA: TGTGCCAGCACCCCAAGTGAGCATAATTCACCCCTCCACTTG. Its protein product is CASTPSEHNSPLHL.